A selection of T cell receptor beta chains follows, all from one sample in a study of T cell responses to AZD1222 COVID-19 vaccine. The repertoire was sequenced with immunoSEQ multiplex PCR; TCRdb's copy has only in-frame clones and lacks some. This table holds about 84,000 clones, about 90% found once. The sequenced sample was peripheral blood, obtained on day 0 of AZD1222 vaccination. These receptors were obtained from an adult in good health. CDR3s include the opening cysteine and the closing phenylalanine or tryptophan. A D gene is named only where the DNA matches it firmly. Clone size is not always given. Where it is, it says once, few, many or a class for expanded clones.

TRBJ2-1	NA	TRBV5-4	TRBD1	TGTGCCAGCAGCTTCGACAGGGGGCTCAGCACGCACGATGAGCAGTTCTTC	CASSFDRGLSTHDEQFF
TRBJ1-3	few	TRBV7-6	NA	TGTGCCAGCAGCTTAGAGAGGGTGCGGGGAAACACCATATATTTT	CASSLERVRGNTIYF
TRBJ1-3	NA	TRBV7-2	NA	TGTGCCAGCAGCTTAGGCCCGGGGGGTTATGGAAACACCATATATTTT	CASSLGPGGYGNTIYF
TRBJ1-1	few	TRBV4-3	NA	TGCGCCAGCAGCCAAGTAACACGGTCCACTGAAGCTTTCTTT	CASSQVTRSTEAFF
TRBJ2-7	NA	TRBV19	TRBD2	TGTGCCAGTAGTACAATAGCGGGAGGCTACGAGCAGTACTTC	CASSTIAGGYEQYF
TRBJ2-1	NA	TRBV7-6	NA	TGTGCCAGCAGCTTAGAGGCTAGCGAGGGGAATGAGCAGTTCTTC	CASSLEASEGNEQFF
TRBJ2-6	NA	TRBV7-2	NA	TGTGCCAGCAGCCCCAGGGGGGGTACTGGGGCCAACGTCCTGACTTTC	CASSPRGGTGANVLTF
TRBJ1-5	NA	TRBV6-1	NA	TGTGCCAGCAGTGAAAACGGGCCCAGCAATCAGCCCCAGCATTTT	CASSENGPSNQPQHF
TRBJ1-1	NA	TRBV18	NA	TGTGCCAGCTCACTCCCCTTAGGGGAGAGTGCGAGGGCTTTCTTT	CASSLPLGESARAFF
TRBJ2-7	few	TRBV18	TRBD2	TGTGCCAGCTCGCGGGGGGGACAGCCATACGAGCAGTACTTC	CASSRGGQPYEQYF
TRBJ2-1	NA	TRBV3-1/TRBV3-2	TRBD2	TGTGCCAGCAGCCCAAGCATTCTAGCGGGAGGTCTCTACAATGAGCAGTTCTTC	CASSPSILAGGLYNEQFF
TRBJ1-5	once	TRBV20-1	NA	TGCAGTGCTAGTGAAACAGGGCCCACGATTTTT	CSASETGPTIF
TRBJ1-4	NA	TRBV18	NA	TGTGCCAGCTCAACACAGGGATCGGGTGAAAAACTGTTTTTT	CASSTQGSGEKLFF
TRBJ1-6	NA	TRBV5-1	TRBD1	TGCGCCAGCAGAAGACAGGGAAATTCACCCCTCCACTTT	CASRRQGNSPLHF
TRBJ2-2	NA	TRBV2	TRBD2	TGTGCCAGCAGGCGGGAGATCGGCACCGGGGAGCTGTTTTTT	CASRREIGTGELFF
TRBJ2-3	NA	TRBV6-2/TRBV6-3	NA	TGTGCCAGCAGTTACTCGGGACCCAGCACAGATACGCAGTATTTT	CASSYSGPSTDTQYF
TRBJ1-2	NA	TRBV6-1	NA	TGTGCCAGCAGTGAAGTTCTCCCCGACAGAAGCTATGGCTACACCTTC	CASSEVLPDRSYGYTF
TRBJ1-1	NA	TRBV19	NA	TGTGCCAGTAGTATAGTCCCAGGGCTGAACACTGAAGCTTTCTTT	CASSIVPGLNTEAFF
TRBJ2-2	NA	TRBV18	NA	TGTGCCAGCTCACCACCTCACAGGGCGAACACCGGGGAGCTGTTTTTT	CASSPPHRANTGELFF
TRBJ1-2	NA	TRBV4-2	TRBD1	TGTGCCAGCAGCCAAACTCCTGGACAGGATCTAGATGGCTACACCTTC	CASSQTPGQDLDGYTF
TRBJ1-1	NA	TRBV6-2/TRBV6-3	NA	TGTGCCAGCAGTTACTCGAACCTGGCACTCCAGAACACTGAAGCTTTCTTT	CASSYSNLALQNTEAFF
TRBJ1-1	few	TRBV14	NA	TGTGCCAGCACCCCCCGGTTGCTCCAGGGAGGCACTGAAGCTTTCTTT	CASTPRLLQGGTEAFF
TRBJ2-1	NA	TRBV5-1	NA	TGCGCCAGCAGCTTGGGACAAGCGTACAATGAGCAGTTCTTC	CASSLGQAYNEQFF
TRBJ2-3	NA	TRBV27	TRBD2	TGTGCCAGCAGTTTCAGGCGACGAGCGGGAAGCACAGATACGCAGTATTTT	CASSFRRRAGSTDTQYF
TRBJ1-1	NA	TRBV6-2/TRBV6-3	NA	TGTGCCAGCAGTTACCACGCCGAAGCTTTCTTT	CASSYHAEAFF
TRBJ2-7	NA	TRBV6-1	TRBD2	TGTGCCAGCAGTGAATCTACTAGCGGGGCCTACGAGCAGTACTTC	CASSESTSGAYEQYF
TRBJ2-3	NA	TRBV13	NA	TGTGCCAGCAGCTTGGCGGTCCAGCCTGACACAGATACGCAGTATTTT	CASSLAVQPDTDTQYF
TRBJ1-1	NA	TRBV3-1/TRBV3-2	TRBD1	TGTGCCAGCAGCCCCCGGGACAGGGTTCCTGAAGCTTTCTTT	CASSPRDRVPEAFF